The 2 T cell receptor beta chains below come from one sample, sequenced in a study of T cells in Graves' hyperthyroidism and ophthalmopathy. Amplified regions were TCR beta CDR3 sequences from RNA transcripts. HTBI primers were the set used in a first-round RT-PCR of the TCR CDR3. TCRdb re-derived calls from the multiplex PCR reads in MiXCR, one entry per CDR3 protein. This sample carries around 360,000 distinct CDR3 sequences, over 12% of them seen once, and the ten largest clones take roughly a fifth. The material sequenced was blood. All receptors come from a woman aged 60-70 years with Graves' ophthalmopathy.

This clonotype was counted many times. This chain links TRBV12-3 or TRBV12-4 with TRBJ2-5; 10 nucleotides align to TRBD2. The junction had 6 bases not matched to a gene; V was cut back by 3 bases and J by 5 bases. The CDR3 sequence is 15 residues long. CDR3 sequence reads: CASSFSSGRGETQYF. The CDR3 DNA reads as TGTGCCAGCAGTTTTTCTAGCGGGAGAGGGGAGACCCAGTACTTC.

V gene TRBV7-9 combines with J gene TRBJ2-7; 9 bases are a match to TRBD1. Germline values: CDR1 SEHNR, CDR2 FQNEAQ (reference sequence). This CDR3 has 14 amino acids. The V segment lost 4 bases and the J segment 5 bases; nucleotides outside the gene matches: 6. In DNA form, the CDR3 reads TGTGCCAGCAGCTCCCGGGACAGGGTAAACGAGCAGTACTTC. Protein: CASSSRDRVNEQYF.